These 10 T cell receptor beta chains came from one sample sequenced in a study of CD8+ T cells in alopecia areata. The treatment denotes: oral pan-JAK inhibitor, 5-10 mg twice daily. Following RNA extraction, reverse transcription yielded cDNA that acted as the sequencing template. TCRdb's table, derived via immunoSEQ multiplex PCR, lists solely in-frame clones and lacks some. The data hold 150,000 to 250,000 clones, with 45% to 75% observed a single time. This material consisted of CD4+ T cells sorted from blood, taken at week 4, from a patient treated with tofacitinib. The receptor source for this set is a human donor with alopecia areata.

V usage is TRBV6-1 and J usage is TRBJ2-5; tentatively, D is TRBD2 (6 bases). This CDR3 has 15 residues. V lost 3 bases to trimming and J lost 5 bases, with 16 bases between them. The germline V gene encodes CDR1 MNHNS and CDR2 SASEGT. The CDR3 DNA sequence: TGTGCCAGCAGTGAGGGGCCTAGAGGAGGGGAGACCCAGTACTTC. Translated: CASSEGPRGGETQYF.

The chain uses TRBV4-3 and TRBJ1-2; 10 bases line up with TRBD1. The CDR3 contains 14 residues. With 3 bases clipped from V and 8 bases from J, the junction kept 6 bases outside the gene matches. Germline V gives CDR1 LGHNA, CDR2 YSLEER. This chain's CDR3 is CASSQRDRGEGYTF. For the CDR3, the DNA is TGCGCCAGCAGCCAGAGGGACAGGGGCGAAGGCTACACCTTC.

The chain couples TRBV4-2 to TRBJ1-2, with a weak D call TRBD1 (5 bases). The CDR3 extends over 15 amino acids. The germline V and J ends were trimmed by 0 bases and 4 bases, with 12 bases remaining between them. Germline lookup yields CDR1 LGHNA and CDR2 YNFKEQ. CDR3 sequence: CASSQDPGLGYGYTF. The CDR3, as DNA: TGTGCCAGCAGCCAAGATCCAGGGCTCGGCTATGGCTACACCTTC.

The V call is TRBV7-8, the J call TRBJ2-2; TRBD2 matches 13 bases. The CDR3 runs 16 residues. CDR1 SGHVS and CDR2 FQNEAQ come from the germline V gene. V lost 6 bases, J lost 6 bases, and 7 bases stayed unmatched. The chain's CDR3 is CASSTLAGGLAGELFF. For the CDR3, the DNA is TGTGCCAGCAGTACACTAGCGGGGGGGCTCGCCGGGGAGCTGTTTTTT.

The chain has TRBV29-1 and TRBJ2-3, with 9 nucleotides matching TRBD2. The CDR3 has 18 residues. Trimming took 1 base from V and 1 from J; bases not matched to a gene: 12. Germline assignment: CDR1 SQVTM and CDR2 ANQGSEA. The CDR3 protein is CSVEALQRGARGTDTQYF. The CDR3 nucleotides read TGCAGCGTTGAAGCCCTCCAGCGGGGGGCCCGCGGCACAGATACGCAGTATTTT.

This chain links TRBV9 with TRBJ1-6, with 9 bases lining up with TRBD1. V gave up 0 bases and J gave up 8 bases; unmatched junction bases: 6. The CDR3 runs to 16 residues. Germline V CDR1 and CDR2: SGDLS, YYNGEE. The CDR3 spells CASSVVSGTGHSPLHF. CDR3 bases: TGTGCCAGCAGCGTAGTGAGTGGGACAGGGCATTCACCCCTCCACTTT.

About this clone itself: The sample holds other DNA sequences that translate to the same CDR3. The rearrangement links TRBV29-1 to TRBJ1-5; 9 nucleotides agree with TRBD1. Trimming took 6 bases from V and 1 from J; bases not matched to a gene: 4. This CDR3 spans 14 amino acids. CDR1 SQVTM and CDR2 ANQGSEA come from the germline V gene. CDR3 DNA sequence: TGCAGCGTCTCGACAGGGGGAAGCAATCAGCCCCAGCATTTT. It translates to CSVSTGGSNQPQHF.

This clone has just a few counts. The V call is TRBV19, the J call TRBJ2-2; 7 bases align to TRBD1. V was pared by 7 bases and J by 2 bases, with 7 bases of the junction left unmatched. Germline V gene lookup returns CDR1 LNHDA and CDR2 SQIVND (reference sequence). The CDR3 consists of 15 residues. Here the CDR3 DNA reads TGTGCCAGTAAGACAGGGTCCCTTAACACCGGGGAGCTGTTTTTT. Amino acids: CASKTGSLNTGELFF.

J is TRBJ1-2 and V is TRBV15; no definite D call. The CDR3 is 14 residues long. Trimming cost V 0 bases and J 6 bases, with 11 bases left between them. Germline CDR1 and CDR2: LNHNV and YYDKDF (reference sequence). The CDR3 DNA is TGTGCCACCAGCAGAGATAGATCCGGGGATGGCTACACCTTC. Amino acids: CATSRDRSGDGYTF.

This clone occurred a few times. The rearrangement uses TRBV28 and TRBJ1-3; D gene unclear. This CDR3 is built from 14 residues. V lost 10 bases, J lost 0 bases, and 13 bases lay in between. Germline V lookup: CDR1 MDHEN, CDR2 SYDVKM. CDR3 loop: CAINEKSSGNTIYF. The CDR3 DNA sequence: TGTGCCATCAACGAGAAATCCTCTGGAAACACCATATATTTT.